The rows below give T cell receptor beta chains drawn from one sample of a study of CD8+CD57+ T cells in acquired aplastic anemia. TCRdb ran MiXCR on the reads and lists one entry per CDR3 protein. This sample yields more than 250,000 distinct CDR3 sequences, of which approximately 55% are seen a single time; around 8% belongs to the top ten. The sequenced material came from sorted CD4+, CD8+, or CD8+CD57+ T cells (not recorded which) from PBMCs. The source of these receptors is a human donor with severe aplastic anemia or a healthy control (not recorded which). CDR3s include the opening cysteine and the closing phenylalanine or tryptophan. The D gene is left open where the match is weak. Some rows have no size entry. The others give once, few or many, or a class for an expanded clone.

D gene	V gene	clone size	J gene	CDR3 protein	CDR3 DNA
TRBD1	TRBV7-9	-	TRBJ1-5	CAISPGTVNQPQHF	TGTGCCATCAGCCCTGGGACAGTCAATCAGCCCCAGCATTTT
-	TRBV7-9	-	TRBJ2-5	CAGSIDGQMNTEETQYF	TGTGCCGGCAGCATCGACGGACAGATGAACACTGAAGAGACCCAGTACTTC
TRBD2	TRBV2	-	TRBJ2-3	CASSELLAGAGDTQYF	TGTGCCAGCAGTGAACTGCTAGCGGGGGCGGGGGATACGCAGTATTTT
-	TRBV25-1	-	TRBJ2-2	CASSEDLNTGELFF	TGTGCCAGCAGTGAAGACTTGAACACCGGGGAGCTGTTTTTT
TRBD1	TRBV19	-	TRBJ1-3	CASSRDRDPGNTIYF	TGTGCCAGTAGCCGCGACAGGGATCCTGGAAACACCATATATTTT
-	TRBV20-1	-	TRBJ2-6	CSARNRNSGANALTF	TGCAGTGCTAGAAACAGGAACTCTGGGGCCAACGCCCTGACTTTC
-	TRBV5-6	-	TRBJ2-7	CASSFFGGEFYEQYF	TGTGCCAGCAGCTTTTTTGGGGGCGAGTTCTACGAGCAGTACTTC
TRBD1	TRBV24-1	-	TRBJ1-1	CATSDAGTAEAFF	TGTGCCACCAGTGATGCTGGGACAGCCGAAGCTTTCTTT
TRBD1	TRBV2	-	TRBJ1-1	CASSDRGQGIRNTEAFF	TGTGCCAGCAGCGACAGGGGGCAAGGGATTCGGAACACTGAAGCTTTCTTT
-	TRBV7-2	few	TRBJ2-1	CASSLRPILDEQFF	TGTGCCAGCTCTCTCCGCCCCATTTTAGATGAGCAGTTCTTC
-	TRBV10-2	-	TRBJ2-3	CASRATGVGADTQYF	TGCGCCAGCAGGGCCACGGGAGTTGGCGCAGATACGCAGTATTTT
TRBD1	TRBV5-1	-	TRBJ1-2	CASSLTGQAYTF	TGCGCCAGCAGCTTGACGGGACAGGCCTACACCTTC
-	TRBV2	many	TRBJ1-1	CASRVDGDTEAFF	TGTGCCAGCAGAGTAGACGGCGACACTGAAGCTTTCTTT
-	TRBV24-1	-	TRBJ2-3	CATSPGGVYTQYF	TGTGCCACCAGCCCAGGCGGGGTTTATACGCAGTATTTT
-	TRBV5-1	-	TRBJ1-5	CASSFWGAPNQPQHF	TGCGCCAGCAGCTTTTGGGGGGCACCCAATCAGCCCCAGCATTTT
TRBD1	TRBV10-3	-	TRBJ1-5	CAISESGTGYQPQHF	TGTGCCATCAGTGAGTCGGGGACAGGGTATCAGCCCCAGCATTTT
-	TRBV2	-	TRBJ1-1	CASREWYQGTEAFF	TGTGCCAGCAGAGAGTGGTATCAGGGGACTGAAGCTTTCTTT
-	TRBV25-1	once	TRBJ2-6	CASSQPGSGANVLTF	TGTGCCAGCAGCCAACCAGGGAGCGGGGCCAACGTCCTGACTTTC
-	TRBV5-6	few	TRBJ1-6	CASSLEGSPLHF	TGTGCCAGCAGCTTGGAAGGCTCACCCCTCCACTTT
TRBD1	TRBV5-4	-	TRBJ1-2	CASSSTGGQDGYTF	TGTGCCAGCAGCTCGACAGGGGGTCAGGATGGCTACACCTTC
-	TRBV6-5	-	TRBJ1-2	CASRLPTDNGYTF	TGTGCCAGCAGGCTTCCGACAGATAATGGCTACACCTTC